Listed below are T cell receptor beta chains from one sample, sequenced in a study of response to subunit inactivated influenza vaccine. One entry per CDR3 protein, called by TCRdb with MiXCR from the RT-PCR reads. The sample consists of hundreds of thousands of distinct CDR3 sequences, about 14% of them appearing once. Here the sequenced sample was PBMCs from blood, taken around 14 days before vaccination. All receptors come from a middle-aged man who received an inactivated influenza vaccine. CDR3s include the opening cysteine and the closing phenylalanine or tryptophan. The D gene is left open where the match is weak. Not every row has a clone size; where given, it reads once, few, many or a size class.

TRBD2	-	TRBV28	TRBJ2-3	TGTGCCAGCAGTTTCGGTGGTAGCGGGACTGGTTGGGTACAGGATACGCAGTATTTT	CASSFGGSGTGWVQDTQYF
TRBD1	few	TRBV7-2	TRBJ2-7	TGTGCCAGCCGGGACAGTCTCTACGAGCAGTACTTC	CASRDSLYEQYF
-	few	TRBV15	TRBJ1-1	TGTGCCACCAGCAGAGATGGGGCATTAGGACAGAAGGCTTTCTTT	CATSRDGALGQKAFF
TRBD1	few	TRBV6-1	TRBJ1-2	TGTGCCAGCAGAACCCCACGGACAGGGGGTAACTATGGCTACACCTTC	CASRTPRTGGNYGYTF
-	-	TRBV6-5	TRBJ2-1	TGTGCCAGCAGTTACCGCGCCAATACTCCGGGAACTGAGCAGTTCTTC	CASSYRANTPGTEQFF
TRBD2	many	TRBV5-6	TRBJ2-2	TGTGCCAGCAGCTTGGTCCGAGTAGCGGGCGACCCCACCGGGGAGCTGTTTTTT	CASSLVRVAGDPTGELFF
-	few	TRBV5-1	TRBJ2-2	TGCGCCAGCAGCCCGGACGGGTTTCCCGGGGAGCTGTTTTTT	CASSPDGFPGELFF
TRBD1	few	TRBV5-6	TRBJ2-7	TGTGCCAGCAGCTACGACAGGGACTACGAGCAGTACTTC	CASSYDRDYEQYF
TRBD2	-	TRBV6-1	TRBJ2-2	TGTGCCAGCAGTGCCGGAAACCTTTTGAGCGGGGTGAACACCGGGGAGCTGTTTTTT	CASSAGNLLSGVNTGELFF
-	few	TRBV28	TRBJ2-5	TGTGCCAGCAGTTTAAAAACGGAGACCCAGTACTTC	CASSLKTETQYF
-	few	TRBV12-3/TRBV12-4	TRBJ1-1	TGTGCCAGCAGAAGAGACAGGTCTTTCGGCGAAGCTTTCTTT	CASRRDRSFGEAFF
-	-	TRBV19	TRBJ2-3	TGTGCCAGTAGTATGAGGGGTACAGATACGCAGTATTTT	CASSMRGTDTQYF
-	-	TRBV7-2	TRBJ1-2	TGTGCCAGCAGCCGTGACAAGCCCTATGGCTACACCTTC	CASSRDKPYGYTF